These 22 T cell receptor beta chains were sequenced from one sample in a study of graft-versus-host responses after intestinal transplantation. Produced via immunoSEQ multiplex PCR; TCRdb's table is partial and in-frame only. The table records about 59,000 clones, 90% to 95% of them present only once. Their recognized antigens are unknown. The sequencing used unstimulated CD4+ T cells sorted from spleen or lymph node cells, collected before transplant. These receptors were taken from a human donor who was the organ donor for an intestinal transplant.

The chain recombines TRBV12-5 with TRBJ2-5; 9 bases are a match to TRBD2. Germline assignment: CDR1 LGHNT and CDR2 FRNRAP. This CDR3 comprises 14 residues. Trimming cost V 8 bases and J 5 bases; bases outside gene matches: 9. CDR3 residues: CASSGSGGWETQYF. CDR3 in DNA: TGTGCTAGTTCTGGTAGCGGGGGTTGGGAGACCCAGTACTTC.

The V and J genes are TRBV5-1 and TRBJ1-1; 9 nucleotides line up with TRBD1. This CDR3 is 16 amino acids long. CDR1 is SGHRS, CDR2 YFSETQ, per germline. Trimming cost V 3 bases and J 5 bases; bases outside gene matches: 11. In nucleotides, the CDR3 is TGCGCCAGCAGCTCCGGGACAGGGACAGTTGGGACTGAAGCTTTCTTT. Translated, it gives CASSSGTGTVGTEAFF.

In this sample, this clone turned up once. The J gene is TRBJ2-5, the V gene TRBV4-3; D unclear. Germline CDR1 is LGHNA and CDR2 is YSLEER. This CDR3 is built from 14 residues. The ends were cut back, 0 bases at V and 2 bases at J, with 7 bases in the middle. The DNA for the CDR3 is TGCGCCAGCAGCCAAGATCACTCTCAAGAGACCCAGTACTTC. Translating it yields CASSQDHSQETQYF.

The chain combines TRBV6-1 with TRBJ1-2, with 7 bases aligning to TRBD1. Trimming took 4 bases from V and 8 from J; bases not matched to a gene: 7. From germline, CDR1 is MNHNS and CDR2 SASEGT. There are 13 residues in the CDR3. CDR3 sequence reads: CASSATGEWGYTF. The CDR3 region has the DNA TGTGCCAGCAGTGCCACAGGGGAGTGGGGCTACACCTTC.

The CDR3 nucleotides are TGTGCCAGCAGCTTCCTACCGGAAAGCTCCTACGAGCAGTACTTC. Its translation is CASSFLPESSYEQYF. V usage is TRBV11-2 and J usage is TRBJ2-7; no firm D call. The CDR3 loop spans 15 amino acids. With 3 bases removed from V and 0 bases from J, the gap between germline ends came to 12 bases. CDR1 SGHAT and CDR2 FQNNGV come from the germline V gene. The full variable domain, rest sourced from reference TRBV11-2 and TRBJ2-7, is EAGVAQSPRYKIIEKRQSVAFWCNPISGHATLYWYQQILGQGPKLLIQFQNNGVVDDSQLPKDRFSAERLKGVDSTLKIQPAKLEDSAVYLCASSFLPESSYEQYFGPGTRLTVT.

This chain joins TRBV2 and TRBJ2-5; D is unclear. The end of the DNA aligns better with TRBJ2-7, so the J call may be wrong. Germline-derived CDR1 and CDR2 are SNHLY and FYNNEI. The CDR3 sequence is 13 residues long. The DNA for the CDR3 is TGTGCCAGCAGACCCGCCAGGTTTAGCGAGCAGTACTTC. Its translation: CASRPARFSEQYF.

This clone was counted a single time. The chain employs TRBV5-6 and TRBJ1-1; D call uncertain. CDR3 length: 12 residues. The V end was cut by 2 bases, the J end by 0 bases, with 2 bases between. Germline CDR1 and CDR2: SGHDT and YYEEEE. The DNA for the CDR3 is TGTGCCAGCAGCTTCGTGAACACTGAAGCTTTCTTT. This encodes CASSFVNTEAFF.

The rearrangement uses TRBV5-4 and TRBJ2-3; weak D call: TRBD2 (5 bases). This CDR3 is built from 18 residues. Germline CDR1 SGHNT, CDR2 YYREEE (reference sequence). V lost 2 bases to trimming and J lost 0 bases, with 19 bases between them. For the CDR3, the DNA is TGTGCCAGCAGCTTTCGGGTGAGGGTCAGGAGAAGCACAGATACGCAGTATTTT. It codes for CASSFRVRVRRSTDTQYF.

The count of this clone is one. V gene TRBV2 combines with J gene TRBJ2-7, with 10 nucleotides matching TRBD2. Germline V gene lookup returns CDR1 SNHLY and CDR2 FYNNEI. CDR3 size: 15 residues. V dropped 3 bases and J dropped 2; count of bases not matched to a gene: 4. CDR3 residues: CASSELLAGPYEQYF. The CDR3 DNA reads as TGTGCCAGCAGTGAGTTACTAGCGGGACCCTACGAGCAGTACTTC. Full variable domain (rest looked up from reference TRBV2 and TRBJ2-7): EPEVTQTPSHQVTQMGQEVILRCVPISNHLYFYWYRQILGQKVEFLVSFYNNEISEKSEIFDDQFSVERPDGSNFTLKIRSTKLEDSAMYFCASSELLAGPYEQYFGPGTRLTVT.

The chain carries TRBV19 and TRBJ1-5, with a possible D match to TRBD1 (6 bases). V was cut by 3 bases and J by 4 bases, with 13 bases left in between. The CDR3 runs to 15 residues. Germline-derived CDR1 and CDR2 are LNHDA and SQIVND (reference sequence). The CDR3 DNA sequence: TGTGCCAGTAGTATGGAAGGACAGACAAATCAGCCCCAGCATTTT. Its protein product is CASSMEGQTNQPQHF. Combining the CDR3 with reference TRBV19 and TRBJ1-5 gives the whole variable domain DGGITQSPKYLFRKEGQNVTLSCEQNLNHDAMYWYRQDPGQGLRLIYYSQIVNDFQKGDIAEGYSVSREKKESFPLTVTSAQKNPTAFYLCASSMEGQTNQPQHFGDGTRLSIL.

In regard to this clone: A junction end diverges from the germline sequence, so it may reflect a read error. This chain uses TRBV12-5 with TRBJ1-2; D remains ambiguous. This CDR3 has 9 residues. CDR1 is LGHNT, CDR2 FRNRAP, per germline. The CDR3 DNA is TGTGCTAGTGGTCCCCGACAACGATTC. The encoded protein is CASGPRQRF.

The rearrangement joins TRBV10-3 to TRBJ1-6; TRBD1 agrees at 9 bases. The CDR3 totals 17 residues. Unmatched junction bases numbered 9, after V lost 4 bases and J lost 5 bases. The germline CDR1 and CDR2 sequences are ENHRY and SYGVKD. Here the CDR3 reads CAISAARWTGDNSPLHF. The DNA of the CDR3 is TGTGCCATCAGTGCGGCTAGGTGGACAGGGGATAATTCACCCCTCCACTTT.

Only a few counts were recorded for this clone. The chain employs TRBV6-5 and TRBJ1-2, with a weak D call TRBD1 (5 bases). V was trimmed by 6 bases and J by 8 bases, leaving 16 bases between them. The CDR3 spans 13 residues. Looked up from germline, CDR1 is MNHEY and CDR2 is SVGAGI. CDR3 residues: CASRMGGGEGYTF. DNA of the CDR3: TGTGCCAGCAGAATGGGGGGAGGAGAAGGCTACACCTTC.

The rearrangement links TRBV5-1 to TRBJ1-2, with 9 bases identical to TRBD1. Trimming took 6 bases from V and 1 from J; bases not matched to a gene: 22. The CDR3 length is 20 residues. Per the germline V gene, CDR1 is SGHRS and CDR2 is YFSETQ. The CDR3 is CASKGVLWDRVTEVNYGYTF. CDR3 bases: TGCGCCAGCAAGGGGGTCCTCTGGGACAGGGTGACGGAGGTTAACTATGGCTACACCTTC. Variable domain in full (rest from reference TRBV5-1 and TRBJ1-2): KAGVTQTPRYLIKTRGQQVTLSCSPISGHRSVSWYQQTPGQGLQFLFEYFSETQRNKGNFPGRFSGRQFSNSRSEMNVSTLELGDSALYLCASKGVLWDRVTEVNYGYTFGSGTRLTVV.

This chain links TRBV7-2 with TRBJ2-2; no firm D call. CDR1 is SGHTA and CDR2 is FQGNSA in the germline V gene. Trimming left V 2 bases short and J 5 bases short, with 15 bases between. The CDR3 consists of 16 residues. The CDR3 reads CASSLFAGTATGELFF. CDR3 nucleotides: TGTGCCAGCAGCTTATTTGCCGGAACAGCAACCGGGGAGCTGTTTTTT.

Here the CDR3 DNA reads TGTGCCAGCAGTGAACCACTATTGGGACAGGGATCTTTGGCCAAAAACATTCAGTACTTC. The encoded protein is CASSEPLLGQGSLAKNIQYF. The chain uses TRBV6-1 and TRBJ2-4; 9 bases match TRBD1. The J segment lost 1 base and the V segment lost 2 bases, leaving 15 bases of the junction unmatched. From germline, CDR1 is MNHNS and CDR2 SASEGT. CDR3 length equals 20 residues.

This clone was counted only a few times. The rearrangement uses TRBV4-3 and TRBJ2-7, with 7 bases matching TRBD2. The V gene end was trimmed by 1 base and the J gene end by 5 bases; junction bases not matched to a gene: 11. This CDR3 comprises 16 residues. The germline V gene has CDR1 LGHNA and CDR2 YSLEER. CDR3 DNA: TGCGCCAGCAGCCAAGTCGGGGGAGGGATTTCAAACGAGCAGTACTTC. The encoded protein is CASSQVGGGISNEQYF.

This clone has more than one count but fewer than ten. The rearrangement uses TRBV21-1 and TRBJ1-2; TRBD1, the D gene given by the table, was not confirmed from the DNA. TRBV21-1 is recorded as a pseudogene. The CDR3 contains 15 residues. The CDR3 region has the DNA TGTGCCAGCAGCAAAATGGAAACAGGGGGCAGTGGCTACACCTTC. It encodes CASSKMETGGSGYTF.

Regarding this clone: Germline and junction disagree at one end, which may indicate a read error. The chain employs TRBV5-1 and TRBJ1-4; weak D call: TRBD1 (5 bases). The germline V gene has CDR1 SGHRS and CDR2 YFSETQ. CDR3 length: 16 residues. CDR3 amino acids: CASSFNGGTTTEKLFF. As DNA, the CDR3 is TGCGCCAGCAGCTTTAACGGGGGAACTACTACTGAAAAACTGTTTTTT.

CDR3 sequence (DNA): TGCGCCAGCAGCTTGTCAGGGTCGAACACCGGGGAGCTGTTTTTT. This translates into CASSLSGSNTGELFF. This rearrangement joins TRBV5-1 to TRBJ2-2; D might be TRBD1 (5 bases). CDR1 is SGHRS and CDR2 is YFSETQ in the germline V gene. The CDR3 runs 15 residues. V lost 1 base and J lost 0, with 7 bases in between.

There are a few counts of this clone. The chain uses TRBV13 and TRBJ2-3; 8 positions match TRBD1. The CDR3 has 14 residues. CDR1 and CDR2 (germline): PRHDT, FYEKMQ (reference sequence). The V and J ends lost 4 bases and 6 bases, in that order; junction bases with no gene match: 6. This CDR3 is CASSWTGTRDTQYF. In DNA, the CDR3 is TGTGCCAGCAGCTGGACAGGGACAAGGGATACGCAGTATTTT. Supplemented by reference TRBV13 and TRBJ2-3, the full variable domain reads AAGVIQSPRHLIKEKRETATLKCYPIPRHDTVYWYQQGPGQDPQFLISFYEKMQSDKGSIPDRFSAQQFSDYHSELNMSSLELGDSALYFCASSWTGTRDTQYFGPGTRLTVL.

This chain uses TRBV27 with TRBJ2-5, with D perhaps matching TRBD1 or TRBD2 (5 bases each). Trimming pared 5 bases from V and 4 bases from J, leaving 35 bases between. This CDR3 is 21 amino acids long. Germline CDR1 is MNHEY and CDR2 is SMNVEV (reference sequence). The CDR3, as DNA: TGTGCCAGCAGTGACCGACCGAAGGGATTTTCGCGAGGGGCCCTTTTAGAGACCCAGTACTTC. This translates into CASSDRPKGFSRGALLETQYF.